The 25 T cell receptor beta chains presented below share a single source sample, sequenced in a study of shared clonotypes between healthy human individuals. Naive CD8 cells comprised CD45RO-negative, CCR7-positively selected cells, excluding terminally differentiated effector memory CD45RA+ cells. TCRdb keeps only in-frame clones here, not all; method: immunoSEQ multiplex PCR. The table records approximately 740,000 clones, around 92% of them present only once. Sequenced input: naive CD8+ T cells sorted from blood. The source of these receptors is a man aged 25 to 40 in good health.

The CDR3 here is CATSGSLYEQYF. DNA for the CDR3: TGTGCCACTTCCGGGAGCCTCTACGAGCAGTACTTC. This rearrangement joins TRBV28 to TRBJ2-7, with a tentative D call TRBD2 (6 bases). This CDR3 has 12 amino acids. Germline values: CDR1 MDHEN, CDR2 SYDVKM. Trimming left V 10 bases short and J 3 bases short, with 13 bases between.

The chain uses TRBV9 and TRBJ2-3; TRBD2 agrees at 7 bases. Germline trimming cut 4 bases from V and 1 base from J; bases unmatched to any gene: 6. The CDR3 runs to 15 residues. Germline CDR1 is SGDLS and CDR2 is YYNGEE. The CDR3 nucleotides are TGTGCCAGCAGCCACGCCCGGGAGGGCACAGATACGCAGTATTTT. It yields the protein CASSHAREGTDTQYF.

This rearrangement joins TRBV21-1 to TRBJ1-1. TRBV21-1 is a pseudogene segment. The CDR3 sequence is 14 residues long. CDR3 region: CASSKNEISFRAFF. The CDR3 nucleotides are TGTGCCAGCAGCAAAAATGAGATATCCTTTAGGGCTTTCTTT.

V is TRBV6-6 and J is TRBJ1-4, with D perhaps matching TRBD1 (5 bases). The V end lost 4 bases, the J end lost 6 bases, and 12 bases lay between the germline ends. This CDR3 region has 14 residues. Germline-derived CDR1 and CDR2 are MNHNY and SVGAGI (reference sequence). The CDR3 DNA follows: TGTGCCAGCAGTTTCGCGGGGGGGGATGAAAAACTGTTTTTT. Encoded protein: CASSFAGGDEKLFF.

This clone has more than one count but fewer than ten. This chain uses TRBV14 with TRBJ2-7, with 12 bases lining up with TRBD1. There are 14 residues in the CDR3. Germline values: CDR1 SGHDN, CDR2 FVKESK. The V segment lost 4 bases and the J segment 2 bases; nucleotides outside the gene matches: 0. Here the CDR3 reads CASSRDRGPYEQYF. CDR3 sequence (DNA): TGTGCCAGCAGCCGGGACAGGGGGCCCTACGAGCAGTACTTC.

CDR3 region: CASSQDFNAFEQYF. CDR3 DNA: TGCGCCAGCAGCCAAGATTTCAACGCGTTCGAGCAGTACTTC. The chain uses TRBV4-3 and TRBJ2-7; no firm D call. CDR3 length: 14 amino acids. Germline CDR1 and CDR2: LGHNA and YSLEER. With 0 bases removed from V and 6 bases from J, the gap between germline ends came to 12 bases.

This chain uses TRBV4-3 with TRBJ2-3; 10 bases line up with TRBD2. From germline, CDR1 is LGHNA and CDR2 YSLEER. The CDR3 length is 18 residues. V was clipped by 1 base and J by 2 bases; unmatched bases: 9. In DNA, the CDR3 is TGCGCCAGCAGCCAAGGACCCACTAGCGGGACCTCCACAGATACGCAGTATTTT. Translated, it gives CASSQGPTSGTSTDTQYF.

V gene TRBV5-1 combines with J gene TRBJ2-1; D possibly corresponds to TRBD2 (5 bases). CDR1 is SGHRS, CDR2 YFSETQ, per germline. V lost 0 bases, J lost 6 bases, and 13 bases lay in between. The CDR3 consists of 15 residues. CDR3 coding DNA: TGCGCCAGCAGCTTGGCCACAGCTGGGAGCAATGAGCAGTTCTTC. It encodes CASSLATAGSNEQFF.

The chain joins TRBV7-9 to TRBJ2-5; D is perhaps TRBD1 (5 bases). CDR1 is SEHNR, CDR2 FQNEAQ, per germline (reference sequence). Trimming took off 5 bases at V and 3 bases at J, with 7 bases between the two ends. The CDR3 is 12 residues long. CDR3 loop: CASSVTEETQYF. In DNA form, the CDR3 reads TGTGCCAGCAGCGTGACAGAAGAGACCCAGTACTTC.

The rearrangement uses TRBV27 and TRBJ2-7; 10 positions match TRBD1. The CDR3 runs to 14 residues. The J segment lost 9 bases and the V segment lost 5 bases, leaving 10 bases of the junction unmatched. Per germline, CDR1 MNHEY and CDR2 SMNVEV (reference sequence). The CDR3 region is CASSPGTGDFGQYF. In nucleotides, the CDR3 is TGTGCCAGCAGTCCCGGGACAGGGGATTTCGGGCAGTACTTC.

The genes are TRBV29-1 and TRBJ2-5; D gene unclear. Per the germline V gene, CDR1 is SQVTM and CDR2 is ANQGSEA. The CDR3 contains 13 residues. Trimming pared 5 bases from V and 2 bases from J, leaving 12 bases between. CDR3 in DNA: TGCAGCGTTCTCTTGACTGATCAAGAGACCCAGTACTTC. Translation gives CSVLLTDQETQYF. The full variable domain, rest sourced from reference TRBV29-1 and TRBJ2-5, is SAVISQKPSRDICQRGTSLTIQCQVDSQVTMMFWYRQQPGQSLTLIATANQGSEATYESGFVIDKFPISRPNLTFSTLTVSNMSPEDSSIYLCSVLLTDQETQYFGPGTRLLVL.

The chain links TRBV27 to TRBJ2-7; 8 bases align to TRBD2. V trimming: 5 bases; J trimming: 0 bases; junction bases outside the gene matches: 6. The V gene's germline CDR1 is MNHEY and CDR2 SMNVEV (reference sequence). CDR3 length: 15 residues. The DNA of the CDR3 is TGTGCCAGCAGTATAATAGCGGGATCCTCCTACGAGCAGTACTTC. Amino acids: CASSIIAGSSYEQYF.

This chain uses TRBV28 with TRBJ2-4; D gene uncertain. Looked up from germline, CDR1 is MDHEN and CDR2 is SYDVKM. CDR3 size: 17 residues. Trimming took off 4 bases at V and 0 bases at J, with 16 bases between the two ends. CDR3 residues: CASSSPEFTLAKNIQYF. DNA of the CDR3: TGTGCCAGCAGTTCTCCCGAATTCACCCTAGCCAAAAACATTCAGTACTTC.

This rearrangement joins TRBV21-1 to TRBJ2-7; TRBD2, as called in the table, went unchecked against the DNA. TRBV21-1 is termed a pseudogene. This CDR3 is 16 amino acids long. The chain's CDR3 is CASSKESNRIREEQYF. CDR3 sequence (DNA): TGTGCCAGCAGCAAAGAGAGTAATAGGATCCGGGAGGAGCAGTACTTC.

This chain links TRBV10-2 with TRBJ2-1; the D is unclear. Germline V lookup: CDR1 WSHSY, CDR2 SAAADI. The CDR3 runs 11 residues. The V and J ends lost 8 bases and 4 bases respectively, with 6 bases between them. The DNA for the CDR3 is TGCGCCAGCGGAGATTACAATGAGCAGTTCTTC. Amino acids: CASGDYNEQFF.

CDR3 DNA: TGTGCCAGCAGCTTCTCGTCCCACGAGCAGTACTTC. The encoded protein is CASSFSSHEQYF. The chain employs TRBV5-4 and TRBJ2-7, with unresolved D. CDR3 length: 12 amino acids. Trimming shortened V by 2 bases and J by 5 bases, and 8 bases separated the two germline ends. Germline lookup yields CDR1 SGHNT and CDR2 YYREEE (reference sequence).

V is TRBV29-1 and J is TRBJ1-4; D call uncertain. The CDR3 is 15 amino acids. Germline CDR1 SQVTM, CDR2 ANQGSEA. Between the trimmed V and J ends, which lost 0 bases and 8 bases, there was a span of 16 bases. In DNA form, the CDR3 reads TGCAGCGTTGAAGACCCTATTGCTCCCCAGGAAAAACTGTTTTTT. Protein: CSVEDPIAPQEKLFF.

The chain uses TRBV25-1 and TRBJ1-2; 7 nucleotides agree with TRBD1. This CDR3 has 13 residues. Germline CDR1 reads MGHDK; CDR2 reads SYGVNS. Losses at the gene ends were 6 bases for V and 4 bases for J; bases not matched to a gene: 5. The CDR3 coding sequence is TGTGCCAGCAGGGCCGGGACAGTCTATGGCTACACCTTC. Its protein product is CASRAGTVYGYTF.

This chain uses TRBV28 with TRBJ2-7, with D hard to call. CDR1 is MDHEN, CDR2 SYDVKM, per germline. The CDR3 is 15 residues long. V shed 4 bases and J shed 4 bases, with 17 bases lying between them. This CDR3 is CASSSRIDKRYEQYF. In DNA form, the CDR3 reads TGTGCCAGCAGTTCCCGAATAGATAAGCGTTACGAGCAGTACTTC.

The chain combines TRBV7-2 with TRBJ1-1, with D perhaps TRBD1 (6 bases). V lost 5 bases and J 9 bases, leaving 13 bases between the germline ends. Per germline, CDR1 SGHTA and CDR2 FQGNSA. CDR3 length equals 12 residues. The CDR3 DNA reads as TGTGCCAGCAGCCCAGGGGCCCCACAAGCTTTCTTT. This encodes CASSPGAPQAFF.

The chain is built from TRBV27 and TRBJ1-5, with 11 positions matching TRBD1. Germline V gene lookup returns CDR1 MNHEY and CDR2 SMNVEV (reference sequence). V shed 3 bases and J 5 bases; nucleotides not matched to a gene: 3. The CDR3 consists of 15 residues. For the CDR3, the DNA is TGTGCCAGCAGTTTGGGGACAGGGGGTTATCAGCCCCAGCATTTT. Amino acids: CASSLGTGGYQPQHF.

The genes are TRBV4-1 and TRBJ2-1; D unresolved. The ends were cut back, 2 bases at V and 7 bases at J, with 6 bases in the middle. This CDR3 comprises 12 residues. Germline V CDR1 and CDR2: MGHRA, YSYEKL. The CDR3 nucleotides are TGCGCCAGCAGCCAATTAGAGAATGAGCAGTTCTTC. This encodes CASSQLENEQFF.

The CDR3 DNA reads as TGTGCCAGCAGCGTAGACGCCCAAGGGGCCTCCTATGGCTACACCTTC. This encodes CASSVDAQGASYGYTF. The genes are TRBV9 and TRBJ1-2, with D perhaps TRBD1 (5 bases). With 0 bases removed from V and 4 bases from J, the gap between germline ends came to 16 bases. The germline CDR1 and CDR2 sequences are SGDLS and YYNGEE. The CDR3 has 16 amino acids. The full variable domain, completed using reference TRBV9 and TRBJ1-2, is DSGVTQTPKHLITATGQRVTLRCSPRSGDLSVYWYQQSLDQGLQFLIQYYNGEERAKGNILERFSAQQFPDLHSELNLSSLELGDSALYFCASSVDAQGASYGYTFGSGTRLTVV.

The gene calls are TRBV16 and TRBJ2-2; 7 nucleotides line up with TRBD2. This CDR3 is built from 15 residues. In germline, CDR1 is KGHSY, CDR2 FQNENV. Losses at the gene ends were 0 bases for V and 4 bases for J; bases not matched to a gene: 2. DNA of the CDR3: TGTGCCAGCAGCCAATCTCCGGGGGGCACCGGGGAGCTGTTTTTT. Translated, it gives CASSQSPGGTGELFF.

The chain links TRBV9 to TRBJ1-5; 10 bases map to TRBD1. CDR3 length: 15 residues. Germline loops: CDR1 SGDLS, CDR2 YYNGEE. The junction had 8 bases not matched to a gene; V was cut back by 4 bases and J by 7 bases. This chain's CDR3 is CASSSGGTGEQPQHF. The CDR3 nucleotides read TGTGCCAGCAGCTCCGGTGGGACAGGGGAACAGCCCCAGCATTTT.